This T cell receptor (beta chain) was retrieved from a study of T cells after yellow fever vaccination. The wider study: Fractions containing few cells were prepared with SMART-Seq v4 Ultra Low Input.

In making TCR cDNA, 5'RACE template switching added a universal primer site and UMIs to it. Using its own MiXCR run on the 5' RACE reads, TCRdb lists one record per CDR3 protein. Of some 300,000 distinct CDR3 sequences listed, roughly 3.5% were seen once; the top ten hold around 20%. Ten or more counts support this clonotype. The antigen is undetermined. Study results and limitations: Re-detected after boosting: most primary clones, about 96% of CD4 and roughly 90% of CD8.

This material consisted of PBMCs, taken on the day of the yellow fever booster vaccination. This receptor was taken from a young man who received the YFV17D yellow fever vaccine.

The CDR3 DNA sequence: TGCAGCGTTGGGGGGGCCAATGAGCAGTTCTTC. It encodes CSVGGANEQFF. The chain uses TRBV29-1 and TRBJ2-1, with D possibly called TRBD1 or TRBD2 (6 bases each). V was shortened by 4 bases and J by 6 bases, with 7 bases between the two germline ends. Germline values: CDR1 SQVTM, CDR2 ANQGSEA. CDR3 length: 11 amino acids.